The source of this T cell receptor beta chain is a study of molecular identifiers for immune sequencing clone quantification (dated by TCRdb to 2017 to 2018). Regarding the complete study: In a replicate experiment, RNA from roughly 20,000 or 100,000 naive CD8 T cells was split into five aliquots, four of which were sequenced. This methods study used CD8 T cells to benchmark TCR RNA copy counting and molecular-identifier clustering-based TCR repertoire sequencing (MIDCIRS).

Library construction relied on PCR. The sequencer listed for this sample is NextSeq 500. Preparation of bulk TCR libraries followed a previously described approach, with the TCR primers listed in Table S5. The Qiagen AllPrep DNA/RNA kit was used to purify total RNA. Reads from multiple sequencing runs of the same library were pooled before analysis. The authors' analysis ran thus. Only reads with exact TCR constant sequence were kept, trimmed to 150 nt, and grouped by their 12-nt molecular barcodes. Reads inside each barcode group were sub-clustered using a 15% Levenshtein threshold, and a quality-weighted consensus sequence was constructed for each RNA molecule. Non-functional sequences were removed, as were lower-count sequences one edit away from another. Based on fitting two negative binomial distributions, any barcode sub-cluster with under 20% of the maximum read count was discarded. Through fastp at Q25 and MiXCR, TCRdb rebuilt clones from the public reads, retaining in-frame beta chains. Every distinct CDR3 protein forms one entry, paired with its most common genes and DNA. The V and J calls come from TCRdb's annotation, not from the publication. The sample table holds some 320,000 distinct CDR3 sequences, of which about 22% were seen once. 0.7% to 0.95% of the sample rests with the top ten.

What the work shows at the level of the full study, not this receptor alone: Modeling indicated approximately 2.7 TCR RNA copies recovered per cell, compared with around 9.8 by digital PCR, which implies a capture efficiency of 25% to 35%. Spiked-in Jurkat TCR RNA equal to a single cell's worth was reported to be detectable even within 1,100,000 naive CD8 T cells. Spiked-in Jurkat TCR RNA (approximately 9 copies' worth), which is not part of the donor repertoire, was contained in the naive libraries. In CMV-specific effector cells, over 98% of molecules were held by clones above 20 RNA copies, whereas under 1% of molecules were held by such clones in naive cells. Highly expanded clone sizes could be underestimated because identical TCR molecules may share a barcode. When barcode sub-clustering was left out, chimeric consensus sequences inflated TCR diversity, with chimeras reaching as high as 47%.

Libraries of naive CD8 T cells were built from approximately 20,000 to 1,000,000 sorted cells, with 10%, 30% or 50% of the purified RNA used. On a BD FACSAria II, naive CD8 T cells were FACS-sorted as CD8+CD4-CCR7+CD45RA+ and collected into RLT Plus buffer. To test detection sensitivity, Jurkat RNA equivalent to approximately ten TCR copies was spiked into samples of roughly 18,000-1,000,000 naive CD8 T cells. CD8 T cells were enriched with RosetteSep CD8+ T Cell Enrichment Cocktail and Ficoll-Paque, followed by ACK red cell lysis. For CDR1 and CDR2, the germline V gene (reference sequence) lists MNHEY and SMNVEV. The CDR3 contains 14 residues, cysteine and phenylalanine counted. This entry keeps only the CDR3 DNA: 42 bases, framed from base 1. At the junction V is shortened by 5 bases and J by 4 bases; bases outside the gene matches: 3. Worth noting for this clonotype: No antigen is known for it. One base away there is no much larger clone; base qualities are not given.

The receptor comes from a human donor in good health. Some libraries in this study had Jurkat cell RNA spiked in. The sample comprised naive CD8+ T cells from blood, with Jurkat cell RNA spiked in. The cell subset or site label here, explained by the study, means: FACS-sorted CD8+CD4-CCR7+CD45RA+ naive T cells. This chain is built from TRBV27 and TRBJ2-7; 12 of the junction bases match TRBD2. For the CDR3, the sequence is CASSNGTSGYEQYF. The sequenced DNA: TGTGCCAGCAGTAACGGGACTAGCGGGTACGAGCAGTACTTC.